This T cell receptor beta chain was recovered during a study of cytomegalovirus exposure and HLA in healthy donors. Study summary: Tens of millions of unique TCRs from HLA-typed donors were held in an early data release.

The PCR contained 60 Vbeta and 13 Jbeta primers. The assay was immunoSEQ multiplex PCR, and TCRdb's table has in-frame clones only and misses some. Of approximately 200,000 clones listed, 60% to 80% are singletons. Whole-study findings and limits: Most sequenced TCRs were rare (though some public TCRs occurred in many donors).

The CDR3 length is 15 residues. Germline V CDR1 and CDR2: ENHRY, SYGVKD. Between the trimmed V and J ends, which lost 4 bases and 7 bases, there was a span of 14 bases. Healthy people donating bone marrow made up the donors. Of note for this clone: Its antigen is not identified.

The source is a man aged 18 to 30 in good health and CMV-seronegative. The rearrangement links TRBV10-3 to TRBJ1-6; D is perhaps TRBD1 (6 bases). The sequenced sample was PBMCs. The CDR3 DNA follows: TGTGCCATCAGTGGGGGAGGGGGGATCAATTCACCCCTCCACTTT. This sequence encodes CAISGGGGINSPLHF.